This T cell receptor beta chain is drawn from a study of T cell repertoires in cytomegalovirus infection. Study-level information: Through public TCR beta signatures, both CMV infection and matching HLA type were indicated. Findings of the study overall: HLA-C-restricted CMV clonotypes gave the most frequent clonotype in two of eight donors. The cumulative frequency of public TCR beta families distinguished individuals who carried CMV together with the relevant HLA.

TCRdb reprocessed the reads with MiXCR, giving one entry per CDR3 protein. The sample carries around 450,000 distinct CDR3 sequences, around 10% recorded once. The CDR3 loop spans 15 amino acids. Germline assignment: CDR1 SGHVS and CDR2 FNYEAQ. V was pared by 5 bases and J by 3 bases, with 14 bases between. This clonotype showed up many times. Its antigen is undetermined. The chain is built from TRBV7-6 and TRBJ2-1; perhaps TRBD2 as D (5 bases). The receptor's source is a human donor in good health (CMV status not recorded). Some clones in this sample may be carry-over from other donors' samples. The specimen was PBMCs. The CDR3 DNA sequence: TGTGCCAGCAGCGTAGAGAGGGCCGGCTACAATGAGCAGTTCTTC. It is translated as CASSVERAGYNEQFF.